This T cell receptor beta chain was sequenced during a study of blood T cells in healthy people across ages. On the study more broadly: T cells yielded about one barcoded beta molecule per two cells through template switching. General study results and limits: Per million T cells, TCR beta diversity dropped about linearly as age rose.

The CDR3 is 15 residues long. Trimming cost V 6 bases and J 0 bases, with 12 bases left between them. Germline V CDR1 and CDR2: SNHLY, FYNNEI. For this clonotype: Its antigen is unknown.

Every sample gave at least 5 micrograms of total RNA when it was extracted. The second PCR ran roughly 6 to 12 cycles with a sample-barcoded 5' primer and J-beta primers. Each cDNA molecule carried a tag from a template-switch adaptor that contained 12 random nucleotides. TCRdb fed the 5' RACE reads into MiXCR, producing one record per CDR3 protein. This table has about 730,000 distinct CDR3 sequences, roughly 45% appearing once. This receptor was taken from a woman aged 60-75 years in good health. The V gene is TRBV2, the J gene TRBJ2-1, with unresolved D. The source material was blood. As DNA, the CDR3 is TGTGCCAGCAGGGACGGAGCCAGCTCCTACAATGAGCAGTTCTTC. Protein sequence: CASRDGASSYNEQFF.